Listed below are T cell receptor beta chains from one sample, sequenced in a study of CD8 T cells in ankylosing spondylitis. Each CDR3 protein gets one entry after TCRdb re-called the 5' RACE reads with MiXCR. The sample shows 220,000 or so distinct CDR3 sequences, under 12% of them seen only once. Sequenced material: blood, either unsorted or a sorted T cell fraction (not recorded which). The origin of the receptors is a male donor with ankylosing spondylitis or in good health (not recorded which). Each CDR3 is given with its conserved first and last residue. D genes are given only for firm matches. Not all rows give a size; the values are once, few, many and, for expanded clones, a class.

D	V	J	size	CDR3
.	TRBV5-1	TRBJ1-1	many	CASSPPRGNTEAFF
.	TRBV12-3/TRBV12-4	TRBJ1-2	.	CASTLVGSHYGYTF
.	TRBV7-2	TRBJ2-1	many	CASSLVYNEQFF
.	TRBV6-2/TRBV6-3	TRBJ1-2	many	CASIRNPVIPSGYTF
TRBD1	TRBV28	TRBJ2-7	few	CASSPLPGQGAHEQYF
.	TRBV4-2	TRBJ2-5	many	CASSQVEGEQETQYF
.	TRBV5-1	TRBJ2-4	few	CASSSEGRWKDIQYF
TRBD1	TRBV3-1	TRBJ2-5	many	CASSQDAWTGEETQYF
TRBD2	TRBV24-1	TRBJ2-3	many	CATSDHTSGGTDTQYF
.	TRBV12-3/TRBV12-4	TRBJ1-1	many	CASRGAGNTEAFF
TRBD1	TRBV7-9	TRBJ1-4	few	CASSRDSANEKLFF
.	TRBV6-5	TRBJ2-1	many	CASSYLGRSEHNEQFF
.	TRBV29-1	TRBJ1-1	few	CSASRVGNTEAFF
.	TRBV11-2	TRBJ1-1	.	CASSPHLNTEAFF
TRBD1	TRBV6-1	TRBJ1-2	few	CASSRGTGGFYGYTF
TRBD1	TRBV29-1	TRBJ2-1	many	CSAPYDRGAYNEQFF
.	TRBV11-2	TRBJ2-7	many	CASSLGEDAMSEQYF
.	TRBV24-1	TRBJ2-5	many	CATSEREETQYF
.	TRBV5-1	TRBJ1-1	few	CASSFGEGGGTEAFF
.	TRBV5-1	TRBJ2-4	few	CASSLEIGEVKNIQYF
.	TRBV15	TRBJ1-5	many	CATSRGSNSNQPQHF
.	TRBV4-2	TRBJ2-3	.	CASSQGVQGGDTQYF
.	TRBV6-1	TRBJ1-2	many	CASSEALGNYGYTF
TRBD2	TRBV5-1	TRBJ2-1	many	CASSRTSGGGEQFF
TRBD1	TRBV19	TRBJ1-6	few	CASSWDRGNSPLHF
.	TRBV6-1	TRBJ2-7	many	CASTTSSSYEQYF
.	TRBV5-1	TRBJ1-1	many	CASSLAEGGAGTEAFF